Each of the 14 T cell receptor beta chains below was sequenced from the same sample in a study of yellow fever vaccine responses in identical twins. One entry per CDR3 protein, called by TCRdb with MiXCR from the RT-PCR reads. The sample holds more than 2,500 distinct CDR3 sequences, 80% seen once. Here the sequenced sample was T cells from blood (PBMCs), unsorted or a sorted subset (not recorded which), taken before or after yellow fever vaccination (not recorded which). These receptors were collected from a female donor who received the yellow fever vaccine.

CDR3 bases: TGTGCCAGCAGCCGACCTAGCGGGGCCTACAATGAGCAGTTCTTC. Its protein is CASSRPSGAYNEQFF. V is TRBV4-2 and J is TRBJ2-1, with 9 bases lining up with TRBD2. CDR1 and CDR2 from the germline V gene are LGHNA and YNFKEQ. V was pared by 4 bases and J by 2 bases, with 3 bases of the junction left unmatched. CDR3 length equals 15 residues.

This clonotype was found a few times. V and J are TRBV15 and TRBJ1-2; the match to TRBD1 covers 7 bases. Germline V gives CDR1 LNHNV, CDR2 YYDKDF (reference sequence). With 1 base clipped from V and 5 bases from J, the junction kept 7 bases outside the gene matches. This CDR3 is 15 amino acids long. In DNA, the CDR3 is TGTGCCACCAGCAGAGCCCGGGACAGTTTGTATGGCTACACCTTC. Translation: CATSRARDSLYGYTF.

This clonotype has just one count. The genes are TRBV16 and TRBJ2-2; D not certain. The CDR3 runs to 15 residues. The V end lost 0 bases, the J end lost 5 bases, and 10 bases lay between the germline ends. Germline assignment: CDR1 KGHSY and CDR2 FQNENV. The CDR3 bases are TGTGCCAGCAGCCAATCGGGTAGAGATACCGGGGAGCTGTTTTTT. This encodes CASSQSGRDTGELFF.

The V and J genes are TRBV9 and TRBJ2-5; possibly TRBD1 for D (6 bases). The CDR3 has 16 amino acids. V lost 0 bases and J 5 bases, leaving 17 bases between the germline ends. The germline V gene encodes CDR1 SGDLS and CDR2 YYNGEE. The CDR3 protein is CASSVGQARRWETQYF. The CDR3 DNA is TGTGCCAGCAGCGTAGGACAGGCGAGAAGGTGGGAGACCCAGTACTTC. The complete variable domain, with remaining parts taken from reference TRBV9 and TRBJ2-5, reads DSGVTQTPKHLITATGQRVTLRCSPRSGDLSVYWYQQSLDQGLQFLIQYYNGEERAKGNILERFSAQQFPDLHSELNLSSLELGDSALYFCASSVGQARRWETQYFGPGTRLLVL.

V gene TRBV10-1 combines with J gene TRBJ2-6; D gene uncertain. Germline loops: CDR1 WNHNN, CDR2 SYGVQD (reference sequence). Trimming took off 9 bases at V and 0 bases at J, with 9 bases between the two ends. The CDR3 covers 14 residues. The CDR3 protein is CASGGCSGANVLTF. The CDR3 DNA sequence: TGCGCCAGTGGTGGGTGCTCTGGGGCCAACGTCCTGACTTTC.

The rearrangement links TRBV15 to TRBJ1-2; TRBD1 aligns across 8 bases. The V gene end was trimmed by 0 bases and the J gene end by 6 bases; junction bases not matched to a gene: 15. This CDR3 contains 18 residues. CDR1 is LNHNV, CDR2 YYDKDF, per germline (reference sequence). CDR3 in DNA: TGTGCCACCAGCAGAGACGCCCAAAGGACAGGGAGGGAGGATGGCTACACCTTC. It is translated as CATSRDAQRTGREDGYTF.

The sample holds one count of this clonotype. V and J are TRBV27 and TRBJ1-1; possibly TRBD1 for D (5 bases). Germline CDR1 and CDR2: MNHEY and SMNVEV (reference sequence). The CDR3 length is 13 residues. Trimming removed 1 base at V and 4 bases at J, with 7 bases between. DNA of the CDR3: TGTGCCAGCAGTTTATTGGGGGGCACTGAAGCTTTCTTT. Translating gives CASSLLGGTEAFF.

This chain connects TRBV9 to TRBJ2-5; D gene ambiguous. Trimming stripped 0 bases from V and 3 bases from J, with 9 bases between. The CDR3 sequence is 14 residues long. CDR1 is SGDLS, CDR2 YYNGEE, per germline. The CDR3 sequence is CASSVGRNKETQYF. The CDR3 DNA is TGTGCCAGCAGCGTAGGTCGCAACAAAGAGACCCAGTACTTC.

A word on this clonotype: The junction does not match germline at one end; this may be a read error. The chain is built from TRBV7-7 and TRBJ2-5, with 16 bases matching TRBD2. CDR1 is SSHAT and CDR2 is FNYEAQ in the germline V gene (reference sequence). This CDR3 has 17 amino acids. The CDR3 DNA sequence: TGTGCTAGCAGCCCGGGACTAGCGGGAGGGCTGGGCGAGACCCAGTACTTC. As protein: CASSPGLAGGLGETQYF. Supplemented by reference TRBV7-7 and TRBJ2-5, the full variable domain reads GAGVSQSPRYKVTKRGQDVTLRCDPISSHATLYWYQQALGQGPEFLTYFNYEAQPDKSGLPSDRFSAERPEGSISTLTIQRTEQRDSAMYRCASSPGLAGGLGETQYFGPGTRLLVL.

Written as DNA, the CDR3 is TGTGCCAGCAGCCTAGGGCCGGACGGGTCTGGCTACACCTTC. This translates into CASSLGPDGSGYTF. The chain has TRBV7-9 and TRBJ1-2; D not resolved. Germline V gene lookup returns CDR1 SEHNR and CDR2 FQNEAQ (reference sequence). V was pared by 5 bases and J by 7 bases, with 17 bases between. The CDR3 is made up of 14 amino acids.

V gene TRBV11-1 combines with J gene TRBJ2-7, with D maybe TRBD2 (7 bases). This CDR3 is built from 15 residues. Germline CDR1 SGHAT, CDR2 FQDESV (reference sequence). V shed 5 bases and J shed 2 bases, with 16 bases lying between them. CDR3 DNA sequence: TGTGCCAGCAGCCCAAGGGGGGGACACCCCTACGAGCAGTACTTC. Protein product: CASSPRGGHPYEQYF.

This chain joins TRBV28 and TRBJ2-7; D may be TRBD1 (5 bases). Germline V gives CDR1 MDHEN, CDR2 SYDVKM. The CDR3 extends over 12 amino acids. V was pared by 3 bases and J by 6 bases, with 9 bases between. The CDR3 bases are TGTGCCAGCAGTTTCCCAGGGTCCGAGCAGTACTTC. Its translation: CASSFPGSEQYF.

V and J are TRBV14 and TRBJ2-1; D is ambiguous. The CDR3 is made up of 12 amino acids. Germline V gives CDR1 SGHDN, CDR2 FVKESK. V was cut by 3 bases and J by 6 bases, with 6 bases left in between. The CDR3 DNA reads TGTGCCAGCAGCCAGGCACCCAATGAGCAGTTCTTC. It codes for CASSQAPNEQFF.

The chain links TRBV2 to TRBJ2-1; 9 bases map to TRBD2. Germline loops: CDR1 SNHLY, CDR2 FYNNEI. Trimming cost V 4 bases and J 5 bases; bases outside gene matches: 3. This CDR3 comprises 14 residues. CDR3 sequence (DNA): TGTGCCAGCAGTGGACTAGCGGTGAACAATGAGCAGTTCTTC. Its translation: CASSGLAVNNEQFF.